The 20 T cell receptor beta chains reported below all come from one sample, sequenced in a study of blood T cell repertoires in COVID-19. Using immunoSEQ multiplex PCR, the repertoire was profiled, and TCRdb retains in-frame clones only, with some absent. Of 120,000 or so clones in the sample, roughly 90% were seen once. Sequencing was performed on peripheral blood. All receptors come from a man aged 50 to 59 with acute or convalescent COVID-19.

This sequence joins TRBV29-1 and TRBJ2-1; TRBD2 agrees at 8 bases. The CDR3 has 14 amino acids. V trimming: 0 bases; J trimming: 8 bases; junction bases outside the gene matches: 6. Looked up from germline, CDR1 is SQVTM and CDR2 is ANQGSEA. DNA for the CDR3: TGCAGCGTTGAAGATGCGGGAGGCCAGGATGAGCAGTTCTTC. It codes for CSVEDAGGQDEQFF.

This chain uses TRBV7-9 with TRBJ1-2; 9 bases are a match to TRBD1. The J segment lost 10 bases and the V segment lost 2 bases, leaving 11 bases of the junction unmatched. This CDR3 contains 15 residues. Germline CDR1 SEHNR, CDR2 FQNEAQ (reference sequence). The chain's CDR3 is CASSLPKAGQGAYTF. As DNA, the CDR3 is TGTGCCAGCAGCTTACCAAAGGCGGGACAGGGAGCCTACACCTTC.

The rearrangement links TRBV14 to TRBJ1-6; D ambiguous. There are 12 residues in the CDR3. V lost 4 bases, J lost 14 bases, and 12 bases lay in between. CDR1 is SGHDN, CDR2 FVKESK, per germline. The CDR3 loop is CASSLPEGSLHF. Written as DNA, the CDR3 is TGTGCCAGCAGCCTACCGGAGGGATCCCTCCACTTT.

V gene TRBV3-1 (or the pseudogene TRBV3-2) combines with J gene TRBJ1-5; 10 bases map to TRBD1. The CDR3 runs to 17 residues. V lost 2 bases to trimming and J lost 7 bases; unmatched junction nucleotides: 11. Germline-derived CDR1 and CDR2 are LGHDT and YNNKEL (reference sequence). The CDR3 reads CASSQPPLGDRGQPQHF. CDR3 in DNA: TGTGCCAGCAGCCAACCCCCACTTGGGGACAGGGGCCAGCCCCAGCATTTT.

This chain connects TRBV6-4 to TRBJ2-3; 7 bases fit TRBD2. The V segment lost 0 bases and the J segment 2 bases; nucleotides outside the gene matches: 2. Per germline, CDR1 MRHNA and CDR2 SNTAGT. The CDR3 has 15 amino acids. The CDR3 here is CASSDSAGVTDTQYF. The DNA for the CDR3 is TGTGCCAGCAGTGACTCGGCGGGAGTCACAGATACGCAGTATTTT.

This sequence joins TRBV19 and TRBJ1-2; no clear D. CDR3 length: 15 residues. Between the trimmed V and J ends, which lost 3 bases and 3 bases, there was a span of 14 bases. The V gene's germline CDR1 is LNHDA and CDR2 SQIVND (reference sequence). CDR3 DNA: TGTGCCAGTAGTATTTCGAGTACGGAGCACTATGGCTACACCTTC. It specifies CASSISSTEHYGYTF.

This chain links TRBV4-1 with TRBJ2-1; perhaps TRBD2 as D (5 bases). V shed 3 bases and J shed 6 bases, with 9 bases lying between them. The CDR3 loop spans 13 amino acids. CDR1 and CDR2 from the germline V gene are MGHRA and YSYEKL. The CDR3 DNA is TGCGCCAGCAGCCACATAGGAGGCAATGAGCAGTTCTTC. It translates to CASSHIGGNEQFF.

This clone was seen only a few times. The J gene is TRBJ2-1, the V gene TRBV9; 8 nucleotides align to TRBD2. CDR3 length: 15 amino acids. CDR1 and CDR2 from the germline V gene are SGDLS and YYNGEE. Trimming cost V 0 bases and J 3 bases; bases outside gene matches: 2. The CDR3 region has the DNA TGTGCCAGCAGCGTAGATAGCGGGGTCTACAATGAGCAGTTCTTC. This encodes CASSVDSGVYNEQFF.

The chain recombines TRBV3-1 (or the pseudogene TRBV3-2) with TRBJ2-5; TRBD2 agrees at 13 bases. In germline, CDR1 is LGHDT, CDR2 YNNKEL (reference sequence). CDR3 length: 15 residues. Trimming at V came to 4 bases and at J to 3 bases, leaving 2 bases not matched to a gene. The CDR3 coding sequence is TGTGCCAGCAGCCCCGGACTAGCGGGGGAAGAGACCCAGTACTTC. Translated: CASSPGLAGEETQYF.

In this sample, this clone turned up once. The V gene is TRBV28, the J gene TRBJ1-3; TRBD1 might be the D (6 bases). The CDR3 has 15 residues. CDR1 is MDHEN and CDR2 is SYDVKM in the germline V gene. The V gene lost 4 bases and the J gene lost 4 bases, with 14 bases spanning the gap. The CDR3 loop reads CASSSGGPLGNTIYF. CDR3 coding DNA: TGTGCCAGCAGTTCCGGGGGGCCCCTCGGAAACACCATATATTTT.

The rearrangement uses TRBV7-2 and TRBJ2-1; 13 positions match TRBD2. Unmatched junction bases numbered 6, after V lost 5 bases and J lost 8 bases. The germline CDR1 and CDR2 sequences are SGHTA and FQGNSA. CDR3 length: 15 residues. CDR3 sequence: CASSKRLAGGDEQFF. CDR3 nucleotide sequence: TGTGCCAGCAGCAAGCGACTAGCGGGAGGAGATGAGCAGTTCTTC.

This clone was seen only once. The V gene is TRBV5-1, the J gene TRBJ2-3; a possible D gene is TRBD2 (6 bases). Germline CDR1 is SGHRS and CDR2 is YFSETQ. V lost 6 bases and J 2 bases, leaving 16 bases between the germline ends. The CDR3 sequence is 15 residues long. The CDR3 here is CASKGSGLNTDTQYF. CDR3 DNA sequence: TGCGCCAGCAAAGGGTCGGGACTTAACACAGATACGCAGTATTTT.

This chain uses TRBV7-2 with TRBJ2-5; the match to TRBD1 covers 7 bases. The CDR3 contains 17 residues. V lost 5 bases, J lost 2 bases, and 14 bases stayed unmatched. CDR1 and CDR2 from the germline V gene are SGHTA and FQGNSA. CDR3 loop: CASSPRTGLPFQETQYF. The CDR3 coding sequence is TGTGCCAGCAGCCCCAGGACAGGCCTACCCTTTCAAGAGACCCAGTACTTC.

The chain combines TRBV6-5 with TRBJ2-7; 8 positions agree with TRBD2. The CDR3 loop spans 13 amino acids. With 7 bases clipped from V and 6 bases from J, the junction kept 8 bases outside the gene matches. The germline gives CDR1 MNHEY, CDR2 SVGAGI. The CDR3 loop reads CASKSGLVGEQYF. CDR3 nucleotides: TGTGCCAGCAAGTCGGGACTAGTGGGCGAGCAGTACTTC.

The gene calls are TRBV5-5 and TRBJ1-3; D is ambiguous. V was cut by 0 bases and J by 4 bases, with 5 bases left in between. Germline V gene lookup returns CDR1 SGHKS and CDR2 YYEKEE (reference sequence). This CDR3 spans 13 amino acids. This chain's CDR3 is CASSLAGGNTIYF. The CDR3 nucleotides read TGTGCCAGCAGCTTGGCCGGGGGAAACACCATATATTTT.

The rearrangement uses TRBV6-6 and TRBJ2-7, with 7 nucleotides matching TRBD2. Germline V gene sequence: CDR1 MNHNY, CDR2 SVGAGI (reference sequence). The ends lost 4 bases at V and 4 bases at J; junction bases unmatched: 13. The CDR3 contains 16 residues. The CDR3 loop reads CASSSLLAYGSYEQYF. The CDR3 coding sequence is TGTGCCAGCAGTTCTTTACTAGCGTACGGGTCGTACGAGCAGTACTTC.

The chain combines TRBV5-1 with TRBJ2-1; 13 bases agree with TRBD2. J gave up 9 bases and V 0 bases, and 6 bases lay outside the gene matches. Germline values: CDR1 SGHRS, CDR2 YFSETQ. The CDR3 has 16 residues. The CDR3 nucleotides are TGCGCCAGCAGCTTGGGGTCCGGACTAGCGGGAGTTGAGCAGTTCTTC. Its translation is CASSLGSGLAGVEQFF.

V gene TRBV13 combines with J gene TRBJ2-1, with TRBD2 matching 12 bases. This CDR3 contains 15 residues. The germline V gene has CDR1 PRHDT and CDR2 FYEKMQ (reference sequence). V dropped 5 bases and J dropped 7; count of bases not matched to a gene: 6. CDR3 coding DNA: TGTGCCAGCAGCCGCCCGACTAGCGGGAGTAATGAGCAGTTCTTC. Translation: CASSRPTSGSNEQFF.

The rearrangement uses TRBV4-2 and TRBJ2-1; 8 bases are a match to TRBD2. In germline, CDR1 is LGHNA, CDR2 YNFKEQ. This CDR3 is built from 13 residues. V shed 0 bases and J 11 bases; nucleotides not matched to a gene: 3. The CDR3 coding sequence is TGTGCCAGCAGCCAAGAACTAGCGGAACAGCAGTTCTTC. Its protein is CASSQELAEQQFF.

The gene calls are TRBV19 and TRBJ2-3, with 8 bases matching TRBD2. CDR1 is LNHDA and CDR2 is SQIVND in the germline V gene (reference sequence). The CDR3 is 19 residues long. Unmatched junction bases numbered 18, after V lost 0 bases and J lost 7 bases. The CDR3 region has the DNA TGTGCCAGTAGTATAGATCTATCCAGCGGGAGAGTTGGTGTGAATACGCAGTATTTT. Translated: CASSIDLSSGRVGVNTQYF.